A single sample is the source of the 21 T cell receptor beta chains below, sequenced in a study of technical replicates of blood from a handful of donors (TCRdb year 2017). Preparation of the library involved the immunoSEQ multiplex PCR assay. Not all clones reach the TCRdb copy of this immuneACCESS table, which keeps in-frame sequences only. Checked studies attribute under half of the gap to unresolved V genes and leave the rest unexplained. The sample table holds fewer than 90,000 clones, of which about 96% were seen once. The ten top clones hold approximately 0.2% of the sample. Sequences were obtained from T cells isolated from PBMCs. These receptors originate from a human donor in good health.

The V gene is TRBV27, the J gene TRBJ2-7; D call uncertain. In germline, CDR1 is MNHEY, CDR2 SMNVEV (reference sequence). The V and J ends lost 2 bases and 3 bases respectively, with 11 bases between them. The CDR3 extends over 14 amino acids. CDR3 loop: CASSLVSNNYEQYF. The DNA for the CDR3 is TGTGCCAGCAGTTTAGTCTCGAACAACTACGAGCAGTACTTC.

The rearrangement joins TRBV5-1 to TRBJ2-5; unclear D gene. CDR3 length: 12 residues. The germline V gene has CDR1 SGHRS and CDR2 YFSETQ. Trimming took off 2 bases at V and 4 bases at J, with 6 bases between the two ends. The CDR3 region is CASSFSGETQYF. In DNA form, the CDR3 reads TGCGCCAGCAGCTTTTCCGGAGAGACCCAGTACTTC.

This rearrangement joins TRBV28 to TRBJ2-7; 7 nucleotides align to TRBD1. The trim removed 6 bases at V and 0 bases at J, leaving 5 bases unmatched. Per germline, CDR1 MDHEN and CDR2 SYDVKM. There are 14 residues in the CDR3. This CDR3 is CASRGQRSSYEQYF. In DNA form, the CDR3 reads TGTGCCAGCAGGGGACAGAGAAGCTCCTACGAGCAGTACTTC.

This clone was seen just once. The CDR3 here is CASSLVVVGVSTGELFF. Written as DNA, the CDR3 is TGTGCCAGCAGCTTAGTAGTGGTAGGGGTATCCACCGGGGAGCTGTTTTTT. The chain recombines TRBV7-8 with TRBJ2-2, with D maybe TRBD1 (5 bases). The CDR3 is made up of 17 amino acids. CDR1 and CDR2 from the germline V gene are SGHVS and FQNEAQ. V was cut by 1 base and J by 4 bases, with 16 bases left in between.

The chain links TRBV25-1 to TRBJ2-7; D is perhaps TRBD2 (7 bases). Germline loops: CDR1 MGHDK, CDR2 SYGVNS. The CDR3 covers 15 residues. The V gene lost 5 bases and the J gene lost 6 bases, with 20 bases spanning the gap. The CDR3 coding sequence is TGTGCCAGCAGTCCAGTAACAGGGAGGGTTGGCGAGCAGTACTTC. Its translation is CASSPVTGRVGEQYF.

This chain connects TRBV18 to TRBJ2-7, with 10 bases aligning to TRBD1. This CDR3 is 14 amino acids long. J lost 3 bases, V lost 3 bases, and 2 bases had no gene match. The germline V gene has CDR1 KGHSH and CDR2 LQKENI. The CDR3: CASSPGQGSYEQYF. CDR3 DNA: TGTGCCAGCTCACCGGGACAGGGGAGCTACGAGCAGTACTTC.

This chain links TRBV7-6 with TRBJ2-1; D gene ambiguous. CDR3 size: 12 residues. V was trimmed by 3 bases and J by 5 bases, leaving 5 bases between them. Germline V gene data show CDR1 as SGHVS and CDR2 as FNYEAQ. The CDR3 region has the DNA TGTGCCAGCAGCTTCTTTAACAATGAGCAGTTCTTC. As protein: CASSFFNNEQFF.

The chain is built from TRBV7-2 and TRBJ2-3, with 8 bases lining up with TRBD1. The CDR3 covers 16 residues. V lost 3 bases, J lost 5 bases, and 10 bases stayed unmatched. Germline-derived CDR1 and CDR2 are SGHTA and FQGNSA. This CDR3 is CASSFPPGQGLDTQYF. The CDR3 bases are TGTGCCAGCAGCTTCCCCCCAGGACAGGGCCTAGATACGCAGTATTTT. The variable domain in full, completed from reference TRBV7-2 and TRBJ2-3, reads GAGVSQSPSNKVTEKGKDVELRCDPISGHTALYWYRQSLGQGLEFLIYFQGNSAPDKSGLPSDRFSAERTGGSVSTLTIQRTQQEDSAVYLCASSFPPGQGLDTQYFGPGTRLTVL.

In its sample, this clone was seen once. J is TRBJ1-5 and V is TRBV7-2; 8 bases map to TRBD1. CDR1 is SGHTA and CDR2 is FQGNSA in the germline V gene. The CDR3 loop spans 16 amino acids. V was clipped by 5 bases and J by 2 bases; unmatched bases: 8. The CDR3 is CASSAGQGVGNQPQHF. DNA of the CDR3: TGTGCCAGCAGCGCAGGACAGGGAGTGGGCAATCAGCCCCAGCATTTT.

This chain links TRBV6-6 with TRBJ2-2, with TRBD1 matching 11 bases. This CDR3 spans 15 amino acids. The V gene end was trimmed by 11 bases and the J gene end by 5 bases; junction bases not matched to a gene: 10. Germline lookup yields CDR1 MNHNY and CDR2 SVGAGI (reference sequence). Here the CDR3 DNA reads TGTGCCGCCGGTGATGGGACAGGGGGGACCGGGGAGCTGTTTTTT. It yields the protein CAAGDGTGGTGELFF.

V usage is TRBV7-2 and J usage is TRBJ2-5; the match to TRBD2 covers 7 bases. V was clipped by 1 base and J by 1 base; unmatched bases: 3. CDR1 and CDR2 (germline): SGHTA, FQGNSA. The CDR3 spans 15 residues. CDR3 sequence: CASSLGASGQETQYF. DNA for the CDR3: TGTGCCAGCAGCTTAGGGGCTAGCGGCCAAGAGACCCAGTACTTC.

The DNA of the CDR3 is TGTGCCAGCAGCTCACAGGACCTAATAGCTTTCTTT. The encoded protein is CASSSQDLIAFF. The chain couples TRBV7-9 to TRBJ1-1; D is perhaps TRBD1 (5 bases). V was shortened by 4 bases and J by 10 bases, with 13 bases between the two germline ends. Germline CDR1 and CDR2: SEHNR and FQNEAQ (reference sequence). This CDR3 is built from 12 residues.

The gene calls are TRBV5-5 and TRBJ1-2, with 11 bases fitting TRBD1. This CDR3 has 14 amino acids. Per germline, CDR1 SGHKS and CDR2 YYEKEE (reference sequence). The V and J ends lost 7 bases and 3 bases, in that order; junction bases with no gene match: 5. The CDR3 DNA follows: TGTGCCAGCCGGACAGGGGGCGTTGACTATGGCTACACCTTC. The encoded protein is CASRTGGVDYGYTF. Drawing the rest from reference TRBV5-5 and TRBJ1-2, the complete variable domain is DAGVTQSPTHLIKTRGQQVTLRCSPISGHKSVSWYQQVLGQGPQFIFQYYEKEERGRGNFPDRFSARQFPNYSSELNVNALLLGDSALYLCASRTGGVDYGYTFGSGTRLTVV.

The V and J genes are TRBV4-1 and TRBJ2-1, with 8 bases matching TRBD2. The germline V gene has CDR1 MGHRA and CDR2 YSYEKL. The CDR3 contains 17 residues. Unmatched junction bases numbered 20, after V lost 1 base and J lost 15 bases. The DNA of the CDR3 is TGCGCCAGCAGCCAAGTCTCACTTGCCAGCGGGAGTAGCGTATGGTTCTTC. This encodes CASSQVSLASGSSVWFF.

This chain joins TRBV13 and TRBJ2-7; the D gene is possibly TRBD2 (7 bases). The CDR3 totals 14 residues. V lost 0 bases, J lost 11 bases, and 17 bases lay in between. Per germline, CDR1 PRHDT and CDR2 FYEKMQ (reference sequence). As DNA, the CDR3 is TGTGCCAGCAGCTTAGGTGGCGGGGGCCCGAAGGAGTACTTC. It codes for CASSLGGGGPKEYF.

The CDR3 coding sequence is TGTGCCAGCAGGACGACAGGGGGAAGGTGGGCTGAGCAGTTCTTC. It specifies CASRTTGGRWAEQFF. The chain joins TRBV5-4 to TRBJ2-1; 9 nucleotides align to TRBD1. Germline CDR1 is SGHNT and CDR2 is YYREEE (reference sequence). V lost 5 bases, J lost 9 bases, and 12 bases stayed unmatched. CDR3 size: 15 residues.

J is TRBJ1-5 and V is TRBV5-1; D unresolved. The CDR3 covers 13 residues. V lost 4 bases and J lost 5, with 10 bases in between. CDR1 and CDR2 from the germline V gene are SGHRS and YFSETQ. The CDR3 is CASSQELDQPQHF. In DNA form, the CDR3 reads TGCGCCAGCAGCCAGGAACTAGATCAGCCCCAGCATTTT.

The CDR3 DNA sequence: TGTGCCAGCAGTGTGATAGCGGGGATGGGGTATACGCAGTATTTT. This gives the protein CASSVIAGMGYTQYF. The rearrangement joins TRBV27 to TRBJ2-3; 8 bases fit TRBD2. In germline, CDR1 is MNHEY, CDR2 SMNVEV (reference sequence). This CDR3 has 15 residues. V trimming: 5 bases; J trimming: 7 bases; junction bases outside the gene matches: 11.

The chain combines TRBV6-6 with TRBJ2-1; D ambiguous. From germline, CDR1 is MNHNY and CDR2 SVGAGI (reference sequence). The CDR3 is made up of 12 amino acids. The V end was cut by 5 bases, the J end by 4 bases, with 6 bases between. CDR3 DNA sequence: TGTGCCAGCAGTCCAGATTACAATGAGCAGTTCTTC. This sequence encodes CASSPDYNEQFF.

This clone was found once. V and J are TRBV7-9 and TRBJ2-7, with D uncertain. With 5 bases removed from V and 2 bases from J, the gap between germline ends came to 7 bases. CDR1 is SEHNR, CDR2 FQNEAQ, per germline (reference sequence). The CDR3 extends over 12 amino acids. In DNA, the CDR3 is TGTGCCAGCAGCCCCTCCCCCTACGAGCAGTACTTC. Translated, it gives CASSPSPYEQYF.

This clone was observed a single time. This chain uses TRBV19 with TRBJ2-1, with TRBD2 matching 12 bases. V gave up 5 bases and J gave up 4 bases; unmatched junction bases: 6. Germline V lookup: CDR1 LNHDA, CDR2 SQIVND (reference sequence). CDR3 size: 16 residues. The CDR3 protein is CASSPRTSGAYNEQFF. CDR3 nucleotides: TGTGCCAGTAGTCCCCGGACTAGCGGGGCATACAATGAGCAGTTCTTC.